The 22 T cell receptor beta chains below all came from one sample that was sequenced in a study of human T cells and chemical hapten exposure. One entry per CDR3 protein results from TCRdb running MiXCR on the RACE reads. The table includes more than 250,000 distinct CDR3 sequences, approximately 8.6% detected once. Time point here: pre-sensitization, week 0. Documented treatment: therapeutic diphenylcyclopropenone sensitization with weekly scalp DPC. The source material was whole blood, sampled in connection with sensitization to the hapten diphenylcyclopropenone (DPC). The receptors originated from a woman aged 35 to 49 with alopecia areata. Some clones in this sample may be carry-over from other donors' samples.

J is TRBJ2-5 and V is TRBV4-2, with D possibly called TRBD1 or TRBD2 (5 bases each). Germline loops: CDR1 LGHNA, CDR2 YNFKEQ. The CDR3 length is 17 residues. V shed 1 base and J shed 0 bases, with 15 bases lying between them. DNA of the CDR3: TGTGCCAGCAGCCAAGGGTCAGTGGGGACCAACCAAGAGACCCAGTACTTC. It codes for CASSQGSVGTNQETQYF.

The table lists this clonotype with a few counts. The chain links TRBV20-1 to TRBJ2-5; D remains ambiguous. Trimming cost V 0 bases and J 4 bases, with 12 bases left between them. Germline values: CDR1 DFQATT, CDR2 SNEGSKA (reference sequence). The CDR3 spans 14 residues. CDR3 in amino acids: CSARDQGKVETQYF. The CDR3 coding sequence is TGCAGTGCTAGAGATCAAGGAAAGGTAGAGACCCAGTACTTC.

The rearrangement joins TRBV12-3 or TRBV12-4 to TRBJ2-3, with 14 bases matching TRBD2. The CDR3 sequence is 16 residues long. V lost 5 bases to trimming and J lost 6 bases; unmatched junction nucleotides: 7. CDR3 region: CASSPGLAGGIDTQYF. CDR3 coding DNA: TGTGCCAGCAGTCCAGGACTAGCGGGAGGTATTGATACGCAGTATTTT.

A few counts support this clonotype. The V call is TRBV4-3, the J call TRBJ1-3; weak D call: TRBD1 (5 bases). In germline, CDR1 is LGHNA, CDR2 YSLEER. The CDR3 has 16 amino acids. V was clipped by 0 bases and J by 2 bases, with 11 bases between them. The CDR3 DNA sequence: TGCGCCAGCAGCCAAGATCCGGGACCAACTGGAAACACCATATATTTT. Translated, it gives CASSQDPGPTGNTIYF.

This chain uses TRBV28 with TRBJ2-1; 7 bases agree with TRBD2. The CDR3 runs to 14 residues. Germline CDR1 reads MDHEN; CDR2 reads SYDVKM. J was trimmed by 3 bases and V by 8 bases; bases with no gene match: 7. The CDR3 region is CASGREANYNEQFF. As DNA, the CDR3 is TGTGCCAGCGGCCGGGAGGCCAACTACAATGAGCAGTTCTTC.

This clonotype occurred many times. This rearrangement joins TRBV6-2 or TRBV6-3 to TRBJ2-5; D not resolved. CDR3 size: 13 residues. CDR1 is MNHEY, CDR2 SVGEGT, per germline. Between the trimmed V and J ends, which lost 5 bases and 4 bases, there was a span of 11 bases. This CDR3 reads CASSRAQRETQYF. The DNA of the CDR3 is TGTGCCAGCAGTCGTGCCCAAAGAGAGACCCAGTACTTC.

This clonotype was seen at least ten times. The rearrangement links TRBV28 to TRBJ1-3, with D unclear. The CDR3 sequence is 12 residues long. V was clipped by 7 bases and J by 2 bases, with 6 bases between them. Germline V gives CDR1 MDHEN, CDR2 SYDVKM. CDR3 region: CASTGPGNTIYF. In DNA, the CDR3 is TGTGCCAGCACCGGTCCTGGAAACACCATATATTTT.

Only a few counts were recorded for this clonotype. DNA of the CDR3: TGCAGCGTTGGAGACAGCCCTAACTATGGCTACACCTTC. This gives the protein CSVGDSPNYGYTF. This chain joins TRBV29-1 and TRBJ1-2; possibly TRBD1 for D (5 bases). Germline lookup yields CDR1 SQVTM and CDR2 ANQGSEA. V shed 4 bases and J shed 0 bases, with 9 bases lying between them. The CDR3 spans 13 residues.

There are many counts of this clonotype. This rearrangement joins TRBV7-2 to TRBJ2-1, with D maybe TRBD1 (6 bases). V gave up 5 bases and J gave up 0 bases, with 11 bases separating them. The CDR3 totals 15 residues. From germline, CDR1 is SGHTA and CDR2 FQGNSA. The CDR3 loop is CASSDQGSSYNEQFF. The CDR3 bases are TGTGCCAGCAGCGATCAGGGGAGCTCCTACAATGAGCAGTTCTTC.

The table lists this clonotype with many counts. This sequence joins TRBV12-3 or TRBV12-4 and TRBJ2-1; TRBD2 aligns across 7 bases. The ends lost 6 bases at V and 6 bases at J; junction bases unmatched: 5. This CDR3 spans 13 amino acids. CDR3 coding DNA: TGTGCCAGCAGGGAGGGGACTACCAATGAGCAGTTCTTC. Its protein product is CASREGTTNEQFF.

This clonotype was seen at least ten times. J is TRBJ2-3 and V is TRBV29-1, with D possibly called TRBD1 or TRBD2 (5 bases each). Per the germline V gene, CDR1 is SQVTM and CDR2 is ANQGSEA. Trimming pared 5 bases from V and 1 base from J, leaving 13 bases between. The CDR3 totals 14 residues. In DNA form, the CDR3 reads TGCAGCGTTATCCGGGACGGCCGCACAGATACGCAGTATTTT. Its protein is CSVIRDGRTDTQYF.

This clonotype showed up many times. The chain's CDR3 is CASSFRSGRVHEQFF. The CDR3 nucleotides read TGTGCCAGCAGCTTTAGGTCGGGACGGGTGCATGAGCAGTTCTTC. This chain joins TRBV11-2 and TRBJ2-1; TRBD1 or TRBD2 may be the D gene (5 bases each). This CDR3 has 15 amino acids. Trimming removed 3 bases from V and 8 bases from J, with 17 bases in between. The germline CDR1 and CDR2 sequences are SGHAT and FQNNGV. The full variable domain, in which reference TRBV11-2 and TRBJ2-1 provide the parts outside the CDR3, is EAGVAQSPRYKIIEKRQSVAFWCNPISGHATLYWYQQILGQGPKLLIQFQNNGVVDDSQLPKDRFSAERLKGVDSTLKIQPAKLEDSAVYLCASSFRSGRVHEQFFGPGTRLTVL.

The gene calls are TRBV7-2 and TRBJ1-5; D not certain. Germline V gene data show CDR1 as SGHTA and CDR2 as FQGNSA. There are 14 residues in the CDR3. The V end lost 5 bases, the J end lost 7 bases, and 15 bases lay between the germline ends. For the CDR3, the DNA is TGTGCCAGCAGCCAGCCGGGATTGGGGCAGCCCCAGCATTTT. It translates to CASSQPGLGQPQHF.

This clonotype showed up just a few times. The chain is built from TRBV12-3 or TRBV12-4 and TRBJ2-7; possibly TRBD1 or TRBD2 for D (6 bases each). The length of the CDR3 is 15 residues. Between the trimmed V and J ends, which lost 3 bases and 5 bases, there was a span of 17 bases. The CDR3: CASSFEGGSVHEQYF. In DNA form, the CDR3 reads TGTGCCAGCAGTTTCGAGGGGGGCTCAGTCCACGAGCAGTACTTC.

This clonotype has a handful of counts. CDR3 bases: TGCGCCAGCAGCTTGGAAGGGGACCACTCCTACGAGCAGTACTTC. This gives the protein CASSLEGDHSYEQYF. The V and J genes are TRBV5-1 and TRBJ2-7, with D perhaps assigned TRBD1 or TRBD2 (5 bases each). V was cut by 0 bases and J by 0 bases, with 10 bases left in between. The germline V gene has CDR1 SGHRS and CDR2 YFSETQ. CDR3 length: 15 amino acids.

At least ten counts were recorded for this clonotype. The chain employs TRBV7-2 and TRBJ1-6; weak D call: TRBD1 (6 bases). The CDR3 loop spans 16 amino acids. V lost 2 bases and J 7 bases, leaving 15 bases between the germline ends. CDR1 SGHTA and CDR2 FQGNSA come from the germline V gene. DNA of the CDR3: TGTGCCAGCAGCTTAAATGTCGGTAGGGGGAATTCACCCCTCCACTTT. Its protein is CASSLNVGRGNSPLHF.

This clonotype was seen more than once but under ten times. CDR3 sequence reads: CASSLEPSGGNSPLHF. CDR3 bases: TGTGCCAGCAGCTTAGAACCGTCCGGGGGTAATTCACCCCTCCACTTT. This rearrangement joins TRBV11-2 to TRBJ1-6, with a weak D call TRBD1 (5 bases). CDR3 length equals 16 residues. The germline V and J ends were trimmed by 0 bases and 6 bases, with 12 bases remaining between them. Germline V CDR1 and CDR2: SGHAT, FQNNGV.

The J gene is TRBJ2-5, the V gene TRBV20-1; D is perhaps TRBD2 (5 bases). V dropped 0 bases and J dropped 0 bases, with 14 bases sitting between them. This CDR3 has 16 residues. Germline V lookup: CDR1 DFQATT, CDR2 SNEGSKA (reference sequence). In nucleotides, the CDR3 is TGCAGTGCTAGAGATGGCGACTATACGTACCAAGAGACCCAGTACTTC. Protein: CSARDGDYTYQETQYF.

This clonotype was observed many times. V gene TRBV7-6 combines with J gene TRBJ2-2; 8 bases line up with TRBD1. The CDR3 is 16 amino acids. The ends lost 4 bases at V and 2 bases at J; junction bases unmatched: 6. Germline CDR1 SGHVS, CDR2 FNYEAQ. CDR3 sequence: CASSYRQGQNTGELFF. The CDR3 bases are TGTGCCAGCAGCTATCGACAGGGGCAAAACACCGGGGAGCTGTTTTTT.

This clonotype was counted a few times. The CDR3, as DNA: TGTGCCAGCAGTTTACGGGGGACAGGGACGGGGAATCAGCCCCAGCATTTT. Translating gives CASSLRGTGTGNQPQHF. This chain uses TRBV28 with TRBJ1-5; 9 bases match TRBD1. The CDR3 is 17 residues long. After removal of 2 bases from V and 4 bases from J, the junction contained 9 bases not matched to a gene. Germline CDR1 MDHEN, CDR2 SYDVKM.

This clonotype was observed many times. The V and J genes are TRBV3-1 and TRBJ2-7; D remains ambiguous. CDR1 is LGHDT and CDR2 is YNNKEL in the germline V gene (reference sequence). Between the trimmed V and J ends, which lost 3 bases and 3 bases, there was a span of 3 bases. The CDR3 runs 11 residues. The DNA for the CDR3 is TGTGCCAGCAGCCAGTACTACGAGCAGTACTTC. This codes for CASSQYYEQYF.

The chain recombines TRBV12-3 or TRBV12-4 with TRBJ2-1; 8 bases map to TRBD1. J was trimmed by 7 bases and V by 7 bases; bases with no gene match: 15. The CDR3 spans 16 residues. CDR3 DNA sequence: TGTGCCAGCACCCCAATACCGGGACAGGCTGAAAATGAGCAGTTCTTC. This sequence encodes CASTPIPGQAENEQFF.